This TCR beta chain was sequenced in a study of spatial heterogeneity in lung cancer. Turning to the study itself: Fewer alpha-chain than beta-chain sequences were consistently detected. Regarding the study as a whole: Ubiquitous expanded tumor TCRs showed up in blood more at resection than follow-up.

TCRdb processed the 5' RACE reads anew with MiXCR; each CDR3 protein has one entry. Found here are approximately 90,000 distinct CDR3 sequences, roughly 8.7% of them singletons; the top ten hold less than 9%. Regarding this clonotype: Its antigen is currently unknown.

The CDR3 is made up of 19 amino acids. V was pared by 6 bases and J by 0 bases, with 26 bases between. Germline loops: CDR1 SQVTM, CDR2 ANQGSEA. As for time point: sample taken at primary tumor resection. Unsorted whole RNA samples from tumor, nontumor lung or frozen PBMC were sequenced. The donor population consisted of some 72 patients with untreated, early-stage non-small cell lung cancer. Sample: PBMCs, taken at surgery. This TCR was sampled from a male donor with early-stage non-small cell lung cancer. The chain has TRBV29-1 and TRBJ1-4; D not certain. In DNA form, the CDR3 reads TGCAGCGTGCGTGGGCGCAGCCGAATTCCCTTACCAACTAATGAAAAACTGTTTTTT. It encodes CSVRGRSRIPLPTNEKLFF.